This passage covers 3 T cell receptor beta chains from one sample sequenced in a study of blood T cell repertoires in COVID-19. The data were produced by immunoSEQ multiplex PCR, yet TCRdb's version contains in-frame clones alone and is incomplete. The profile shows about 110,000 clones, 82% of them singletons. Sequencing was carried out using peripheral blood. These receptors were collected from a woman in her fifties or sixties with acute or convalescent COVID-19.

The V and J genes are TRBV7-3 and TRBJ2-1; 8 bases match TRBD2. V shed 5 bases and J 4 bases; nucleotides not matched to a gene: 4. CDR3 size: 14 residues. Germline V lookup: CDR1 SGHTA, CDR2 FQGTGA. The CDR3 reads CASSRGGQYNEQFF. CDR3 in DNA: TGTGCCAGCAGCCGCGGGGGGCAGTACAATGAGCAGTTCTTC.

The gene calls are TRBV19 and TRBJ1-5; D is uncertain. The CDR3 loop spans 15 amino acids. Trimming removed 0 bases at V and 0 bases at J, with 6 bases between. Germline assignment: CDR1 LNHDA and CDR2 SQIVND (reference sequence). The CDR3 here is CASSIEGSSNQPQHF. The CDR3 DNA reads TGTGCCAGTAGTATAGAGGGCAGTAGCAATCAGCCCCAGCATTTT.

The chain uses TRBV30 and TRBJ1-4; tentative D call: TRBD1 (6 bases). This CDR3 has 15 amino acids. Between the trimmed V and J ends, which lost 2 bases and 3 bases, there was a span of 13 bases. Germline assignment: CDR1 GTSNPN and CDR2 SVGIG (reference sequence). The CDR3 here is CAWSMQQGPNEKLFF. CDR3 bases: TGTGCCTGGAGTATGCAACAGGGACCTAATGAAAAACTGTTTTTT.